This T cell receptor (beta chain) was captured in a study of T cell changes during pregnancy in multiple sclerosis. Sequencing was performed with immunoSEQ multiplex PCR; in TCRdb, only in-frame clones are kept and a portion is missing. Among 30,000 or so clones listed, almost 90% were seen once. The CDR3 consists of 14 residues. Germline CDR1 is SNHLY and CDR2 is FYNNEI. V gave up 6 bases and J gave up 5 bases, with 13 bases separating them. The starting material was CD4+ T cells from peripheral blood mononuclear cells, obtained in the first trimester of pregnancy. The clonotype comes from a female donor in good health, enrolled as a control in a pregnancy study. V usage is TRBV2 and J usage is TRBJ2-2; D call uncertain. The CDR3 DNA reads TGTGCCAGCAGCGAGCCGACCGGGACCGGGGAGCTGTTTTTT. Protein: CASSEPTGTGELFF. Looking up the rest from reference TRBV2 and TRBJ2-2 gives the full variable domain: EPEVTQTPSHQVTQMGQEVILRCVPISNHLYFYWYRQILGQKVEFLVSFYNNEISEKSEIFDDQFSVERPDGSNFTLKIRSTKLEDSAMYFCASSEPTGTGELFFGEGSRLTVL.